This T cell receptor (beta chain) was identified in a study of cytomegalovirus exposure and HLA in healthy donors. Study-level results: Whilst most TCR sequences proved rare, a subset of public TCRs occurred across many donors. Confirmation in vitro established that a few CMV-associated chains were specific for CMV antigens.

The CDR3 spans 20 residues. The J segment lost 0 bases and the V segment lost 1 base, leaving 13 bases of the junction unmatched. The germline gives CDR1 KGHSH, CDR2 LQKENI. Libraries were prepared by immunoSEQ multiplex PCR; TCRdb keeps only in-frame clonotypes and omits some of them. The top ten hold around 3.1% of the sample, which has about 260,000 clones, about 90% seen once. Remarks on this clone: No antigen is known for it.

Sequencing was done on a sample of PBMCs. The clonotype originates from a woman aged 25 to 45 in good health and CMV-seronegative. The chain joins TRBV18 to TRBJ2-3; TRBD2 matches 10 bases. The CDR3 DNA reads as TGTGCCAGCTCACCACTTCCCCCGACTAGCGGGTCACCTAGCACAGATACGCAGTATTTT. Translated: CASSPLPPTSGSPSTDTQYF.